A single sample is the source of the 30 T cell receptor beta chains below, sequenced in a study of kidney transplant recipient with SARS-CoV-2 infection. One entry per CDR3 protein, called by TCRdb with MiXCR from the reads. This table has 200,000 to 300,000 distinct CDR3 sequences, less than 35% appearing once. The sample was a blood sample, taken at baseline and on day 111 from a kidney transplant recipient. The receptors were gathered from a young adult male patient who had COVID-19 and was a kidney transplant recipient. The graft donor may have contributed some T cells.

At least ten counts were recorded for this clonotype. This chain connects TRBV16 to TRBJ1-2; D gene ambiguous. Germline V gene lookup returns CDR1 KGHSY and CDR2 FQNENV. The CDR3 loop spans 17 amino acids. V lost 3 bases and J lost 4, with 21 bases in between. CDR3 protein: CASSHNWVVRKTYGYTF. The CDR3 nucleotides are TGTGCCAGCAGCCATAATTGGGTCGTTAGAAAGACCTATGGCTACACCTTC.

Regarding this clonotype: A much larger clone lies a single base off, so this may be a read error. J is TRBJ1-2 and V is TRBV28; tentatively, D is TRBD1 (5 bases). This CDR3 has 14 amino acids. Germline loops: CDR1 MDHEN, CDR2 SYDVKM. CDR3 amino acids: CAGSSGAALRGYTF. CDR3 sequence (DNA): TGTGCCGGCAGTTCCGGGGCTGCACTACGGGGCTACACCTTC.

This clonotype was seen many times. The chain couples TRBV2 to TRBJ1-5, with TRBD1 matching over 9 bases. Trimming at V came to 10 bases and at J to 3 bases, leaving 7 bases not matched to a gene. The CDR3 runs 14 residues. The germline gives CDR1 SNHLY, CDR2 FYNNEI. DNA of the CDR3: TGTGCCACCTCCGGGACAGGGTTCAATCAGCCCCAGCATTTT. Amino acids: CATSGTGFNQPQHF.

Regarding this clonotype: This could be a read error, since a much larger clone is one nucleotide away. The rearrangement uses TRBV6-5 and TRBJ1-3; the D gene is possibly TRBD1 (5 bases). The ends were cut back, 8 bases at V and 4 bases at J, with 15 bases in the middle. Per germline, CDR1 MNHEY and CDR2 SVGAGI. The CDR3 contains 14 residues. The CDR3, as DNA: TGTGCCAGCGGACAAAGAGCGGTCGGAAACACCATATATTTT. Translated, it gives CASGQRAVGNTIYF.

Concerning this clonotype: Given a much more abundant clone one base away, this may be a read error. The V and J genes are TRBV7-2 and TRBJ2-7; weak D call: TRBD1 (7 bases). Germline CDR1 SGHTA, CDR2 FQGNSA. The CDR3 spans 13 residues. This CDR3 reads CASSFSQGGEQCF. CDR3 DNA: TGTGCCAGCAGCTTTAGTCAGGGGGGCGAGCAGTGCTTC.

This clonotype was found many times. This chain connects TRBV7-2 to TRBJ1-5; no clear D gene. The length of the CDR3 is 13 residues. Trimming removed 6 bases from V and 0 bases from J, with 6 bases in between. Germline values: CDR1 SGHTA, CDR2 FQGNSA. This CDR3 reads CASSLSSNQPQHF. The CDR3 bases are TGTGCCAGCAGTTTAAGTAGCAATCAGCCCCAGCATTTT.

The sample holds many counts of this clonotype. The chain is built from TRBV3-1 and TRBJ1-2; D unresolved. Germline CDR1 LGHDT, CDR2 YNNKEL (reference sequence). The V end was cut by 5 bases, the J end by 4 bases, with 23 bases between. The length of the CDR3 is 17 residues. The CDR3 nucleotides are TGTGCCAGCAGCATGCAGTTCACCCTTCGAAAGACCTATGGCTACACCTTC. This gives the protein CASSMQFTLRKTYGYTF.

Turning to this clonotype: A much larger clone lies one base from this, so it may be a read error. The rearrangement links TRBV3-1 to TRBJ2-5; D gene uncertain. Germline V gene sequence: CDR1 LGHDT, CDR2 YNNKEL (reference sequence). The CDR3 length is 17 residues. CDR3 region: CASSKERPISFSETQCF. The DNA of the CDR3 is TGTGCCAGCAGCAAGGAGCGTCCCATTTCTTTCTCTGAGACCCAGTGCTTC.

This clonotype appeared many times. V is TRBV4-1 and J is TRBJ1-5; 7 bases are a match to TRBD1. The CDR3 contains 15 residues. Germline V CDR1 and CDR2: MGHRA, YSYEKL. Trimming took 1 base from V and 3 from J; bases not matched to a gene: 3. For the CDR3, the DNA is TGCGCCAGCAGCCAAGGGACAGGCGTCAATCAGCCCCAGCATTTT. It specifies CASSQGTGVNQPQHF.

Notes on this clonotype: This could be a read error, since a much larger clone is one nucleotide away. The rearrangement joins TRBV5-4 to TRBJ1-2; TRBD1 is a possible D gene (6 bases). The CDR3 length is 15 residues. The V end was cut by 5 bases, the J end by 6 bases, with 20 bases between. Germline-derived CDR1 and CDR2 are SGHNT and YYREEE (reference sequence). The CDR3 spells CASRSSRGAADGYTF. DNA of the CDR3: TGTGCCAGCAGAAGTTCACGGGGGGCGGCCGATGGCTACACCTTC.

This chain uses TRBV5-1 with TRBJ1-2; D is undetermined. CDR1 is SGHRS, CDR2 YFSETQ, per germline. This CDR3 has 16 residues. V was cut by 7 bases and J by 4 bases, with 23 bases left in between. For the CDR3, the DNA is TGCGCCAGCCTGCGGTCATCGGCTCGAAAGACCTATGGCTACACCTTC. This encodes CASLRSSARKTYGYTF.

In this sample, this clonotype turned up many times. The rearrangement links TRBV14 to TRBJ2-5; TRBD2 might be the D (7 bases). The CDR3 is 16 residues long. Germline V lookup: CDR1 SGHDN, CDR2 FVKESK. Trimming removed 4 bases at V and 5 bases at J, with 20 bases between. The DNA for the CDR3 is TGTGCCAGCAGCCTAGTCGGCGGGGGCCCCAGGGAGACCCAGTACTTC. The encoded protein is CASSLVGGGPRETQYF.

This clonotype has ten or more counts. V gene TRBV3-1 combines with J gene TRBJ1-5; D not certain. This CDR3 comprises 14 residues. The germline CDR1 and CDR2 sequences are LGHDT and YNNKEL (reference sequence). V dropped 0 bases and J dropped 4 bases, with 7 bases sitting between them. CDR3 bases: TGTGCCAGCAGCCAAGAAACAGCTAATCAGCCCCAGCATTTT. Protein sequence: CASSQETANQPQHF.

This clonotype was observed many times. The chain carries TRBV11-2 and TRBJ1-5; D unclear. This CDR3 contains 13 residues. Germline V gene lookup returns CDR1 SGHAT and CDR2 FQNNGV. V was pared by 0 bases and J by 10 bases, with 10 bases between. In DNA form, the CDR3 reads TGTGCCAGCAGCTTAGATGGAATCAGCCCCCAGCATTTT. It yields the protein CASSLDGISPQHF. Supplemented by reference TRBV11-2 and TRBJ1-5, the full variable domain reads EAGVAQSPRYKIIEKRQSVAFWCNPISGHATLYWYQQILGQGPKLLIQFQNNGVVDDSQLPKDRFSAERLKGVDSTLKIQPAKLEDSAVYLCASSLDGISPQHFGDGTRLSIL.

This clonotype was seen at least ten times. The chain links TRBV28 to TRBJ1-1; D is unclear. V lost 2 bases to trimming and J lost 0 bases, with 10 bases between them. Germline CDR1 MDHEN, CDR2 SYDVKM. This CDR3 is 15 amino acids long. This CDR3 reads CASSLGSQLNTEAFF. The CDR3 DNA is TGTGCCAGCAGTTTAGGTAGTCAGTTGAACACTGAAGCTTTCTTT.

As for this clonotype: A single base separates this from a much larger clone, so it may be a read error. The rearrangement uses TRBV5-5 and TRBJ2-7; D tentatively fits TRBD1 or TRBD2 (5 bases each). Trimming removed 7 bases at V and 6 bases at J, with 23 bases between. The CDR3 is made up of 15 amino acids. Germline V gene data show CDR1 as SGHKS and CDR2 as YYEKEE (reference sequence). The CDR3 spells CASSRNFGGAGEQYF. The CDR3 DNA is TGTGCCAGCTCGAGGAATTTTGGGGGTGCGGGCGAGCAGTACTTC.

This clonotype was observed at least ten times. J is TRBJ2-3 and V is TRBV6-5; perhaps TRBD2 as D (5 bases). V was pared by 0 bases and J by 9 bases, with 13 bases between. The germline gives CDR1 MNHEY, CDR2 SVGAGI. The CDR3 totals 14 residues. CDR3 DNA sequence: TGTGCCAGCAGTTACTCGGGCAGCGGAACCACGCAGTATTTT. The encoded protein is CASSYSGSGTTQYF.

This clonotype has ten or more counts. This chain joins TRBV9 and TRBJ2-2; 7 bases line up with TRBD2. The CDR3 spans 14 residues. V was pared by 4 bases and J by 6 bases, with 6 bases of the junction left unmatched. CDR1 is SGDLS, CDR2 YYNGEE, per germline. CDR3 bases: TGTGCCAGCAGCCACATCCGGGGGGCCGGGGAGCTGTTTTTT. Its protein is CASSHIRGAGELFF.

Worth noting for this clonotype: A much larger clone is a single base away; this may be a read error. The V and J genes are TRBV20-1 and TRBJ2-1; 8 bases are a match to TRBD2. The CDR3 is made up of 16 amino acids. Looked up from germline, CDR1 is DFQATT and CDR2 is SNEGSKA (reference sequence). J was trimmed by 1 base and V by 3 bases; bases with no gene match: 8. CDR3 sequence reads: CSASPSGTSSYNEQFF. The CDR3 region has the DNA TGCAGTGCTAGCCCCTCGGGGACTAGTTCCTACAATGAGCAGTTCTTC.

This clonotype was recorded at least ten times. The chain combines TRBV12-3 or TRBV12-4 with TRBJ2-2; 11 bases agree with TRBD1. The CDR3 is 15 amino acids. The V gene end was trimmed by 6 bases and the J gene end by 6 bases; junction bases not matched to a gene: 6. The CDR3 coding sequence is TGTGCCAGCAGCCGGGGGACAGGGGGATCCGGGGAGCTGTTTTTT. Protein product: CASSRGTGGSGELFF.

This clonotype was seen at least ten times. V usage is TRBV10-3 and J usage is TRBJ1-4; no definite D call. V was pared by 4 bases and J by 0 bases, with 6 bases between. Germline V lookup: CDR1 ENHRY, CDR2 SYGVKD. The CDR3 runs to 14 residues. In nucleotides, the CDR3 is TGTGCCATCAGTGGGTCTGCAACTAATGAAAAACTGTTTTTT. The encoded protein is CAISGSATNEKLFF.

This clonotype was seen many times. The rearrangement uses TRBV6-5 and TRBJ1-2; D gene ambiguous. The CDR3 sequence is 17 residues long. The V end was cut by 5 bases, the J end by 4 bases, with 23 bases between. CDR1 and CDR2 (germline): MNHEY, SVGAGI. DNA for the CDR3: TGTGCCAGCAGTCACGTTATCTCTATGCGAAAGACCTATGGCTACACCTTC. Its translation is CASSHVISMRKTYGYTF.

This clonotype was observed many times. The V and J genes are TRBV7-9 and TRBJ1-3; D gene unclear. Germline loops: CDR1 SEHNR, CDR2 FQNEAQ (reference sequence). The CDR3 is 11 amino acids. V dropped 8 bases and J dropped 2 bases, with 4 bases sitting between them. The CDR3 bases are TGTGCCAGCGGGGCTGGAAACACCATATATTTT. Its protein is CASGAGNTIYF.

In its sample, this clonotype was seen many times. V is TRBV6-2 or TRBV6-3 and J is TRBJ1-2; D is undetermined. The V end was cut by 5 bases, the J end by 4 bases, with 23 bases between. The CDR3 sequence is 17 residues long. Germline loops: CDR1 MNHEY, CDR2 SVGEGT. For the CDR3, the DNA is TGTGCCAGCAGTCTCATTCTCTGCATCGGAAAGACCTATGGCTACACCTTC. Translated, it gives CASSLILCIGKTYGYTF.

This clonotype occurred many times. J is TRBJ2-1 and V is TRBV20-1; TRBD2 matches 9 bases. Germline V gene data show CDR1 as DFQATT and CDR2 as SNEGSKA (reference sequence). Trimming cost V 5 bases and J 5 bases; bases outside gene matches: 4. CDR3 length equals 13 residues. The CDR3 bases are TGCAGTGCTGGCGGGAGGGCCGACAATGAGCAGTTCTTC. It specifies CSAGGRADNEQFF.

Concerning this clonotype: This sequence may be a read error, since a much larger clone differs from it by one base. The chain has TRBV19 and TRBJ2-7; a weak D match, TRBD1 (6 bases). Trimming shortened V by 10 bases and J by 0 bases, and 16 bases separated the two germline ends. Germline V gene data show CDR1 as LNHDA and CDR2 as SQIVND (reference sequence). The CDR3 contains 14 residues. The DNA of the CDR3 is TGTGCCACCCGCAAGGGGGTAGGCTCCTACGAGCAGTACTTC. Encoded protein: CATRKGVGSYEQYF.

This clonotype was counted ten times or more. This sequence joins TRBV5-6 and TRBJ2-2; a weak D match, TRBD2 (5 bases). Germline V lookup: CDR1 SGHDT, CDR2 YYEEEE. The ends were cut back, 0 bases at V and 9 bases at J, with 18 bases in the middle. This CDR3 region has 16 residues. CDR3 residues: CASSLGLDSVLWELFF. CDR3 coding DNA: TGTGCCAGCAGCTTGGGACTTGATAGCGTGCTCTGGGAGCTGTTTTTT.

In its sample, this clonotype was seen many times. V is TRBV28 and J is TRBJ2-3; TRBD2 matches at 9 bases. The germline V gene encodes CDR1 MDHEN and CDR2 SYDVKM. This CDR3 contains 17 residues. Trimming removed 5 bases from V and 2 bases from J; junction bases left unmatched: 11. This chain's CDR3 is CASSDLGGRAPTDTQYF. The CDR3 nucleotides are TGTGCCAGCAGTGACTTAGGCGGGAGGGCCCCCACAGATACGCAGTATTTT.

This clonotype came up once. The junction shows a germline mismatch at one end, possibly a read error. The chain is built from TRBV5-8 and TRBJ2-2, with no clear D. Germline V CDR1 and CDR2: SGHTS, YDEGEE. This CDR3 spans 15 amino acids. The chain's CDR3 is CAGSLREMNTGELFF. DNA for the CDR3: TGTGCCGGCAGCTTAAGAGAGATGAACACCGGGGAGCTGTTTTTT.

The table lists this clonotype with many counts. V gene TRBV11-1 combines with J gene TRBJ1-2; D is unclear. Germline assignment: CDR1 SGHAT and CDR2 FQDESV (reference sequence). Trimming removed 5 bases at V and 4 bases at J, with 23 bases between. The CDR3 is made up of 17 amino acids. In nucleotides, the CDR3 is TGTGCCAGCAGCCTAATGCCTAAGGCTGGAAAGACCTATGGCTACACCTTC. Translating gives CASSLMPKAGKTYGYTF.